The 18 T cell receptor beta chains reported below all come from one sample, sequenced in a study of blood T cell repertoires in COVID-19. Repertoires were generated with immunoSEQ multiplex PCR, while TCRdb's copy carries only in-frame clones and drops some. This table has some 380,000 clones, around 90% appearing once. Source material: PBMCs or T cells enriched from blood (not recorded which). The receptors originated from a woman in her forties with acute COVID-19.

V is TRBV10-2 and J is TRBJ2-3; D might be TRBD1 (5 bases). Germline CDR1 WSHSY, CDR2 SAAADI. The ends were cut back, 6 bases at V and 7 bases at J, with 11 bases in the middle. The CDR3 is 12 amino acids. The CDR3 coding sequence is TGCGCCAGCAGCGCTCAGGGCAATACGCAGTATTTT. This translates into CASSAQGNTQYF.

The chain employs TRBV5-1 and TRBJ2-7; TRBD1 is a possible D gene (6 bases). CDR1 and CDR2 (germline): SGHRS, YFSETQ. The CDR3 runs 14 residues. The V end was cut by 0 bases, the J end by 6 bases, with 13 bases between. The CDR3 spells CASSLGQAYGEQYF. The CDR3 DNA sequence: TGCGCCAGCAGCTTGGGACAGGCTTATGGCGAGCAGTACTTC. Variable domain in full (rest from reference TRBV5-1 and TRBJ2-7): KAGVTQTPRYLIKTRGQQVTLSCSPISGHRSVSWYQQTPGQGLQFLFEYFSETQRNKGNFPGRFSGRQFSNSRSEMNVSTLELGDSALYLCASSLGQAYGEQYFGPGTRLTVT.

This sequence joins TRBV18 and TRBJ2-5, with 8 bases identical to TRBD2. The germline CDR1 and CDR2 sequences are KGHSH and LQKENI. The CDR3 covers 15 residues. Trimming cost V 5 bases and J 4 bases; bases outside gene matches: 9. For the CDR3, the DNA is TGTGCCAGCTCAGACTTAGCGGGGCTACTAGAGACCCAGTACTTC. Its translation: CASSDLAGLLETQYF.

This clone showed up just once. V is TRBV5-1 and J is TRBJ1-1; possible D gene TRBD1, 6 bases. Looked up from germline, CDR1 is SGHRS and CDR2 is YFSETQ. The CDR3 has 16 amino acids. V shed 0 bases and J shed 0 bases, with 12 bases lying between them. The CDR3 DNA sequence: TGCGCCAGCAGCTTGGTGGACAGAACCATGAACACTGAAGCTTTCTTT. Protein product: CASSLVDRTMNTEAFF.

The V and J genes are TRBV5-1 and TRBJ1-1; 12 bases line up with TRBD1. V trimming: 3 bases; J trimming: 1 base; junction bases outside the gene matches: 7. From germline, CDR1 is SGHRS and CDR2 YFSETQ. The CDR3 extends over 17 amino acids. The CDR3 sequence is CASSYVPGQGANTEAFF. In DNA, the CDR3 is TGCGCCAGCAGCTACGTCCCGGGACAGGGGGCGAACACTGAAGCTTTCTTT. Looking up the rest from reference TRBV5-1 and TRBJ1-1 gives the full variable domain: KAGVTQTPRYLIKTRGQQVTLSCSPISGHRSVSWYQQTPGQGLQFLFEYFSETQRNKGNFPGRFSGRQFSNSRSEMNVSTLELGDSALYLCASSYVPGQGANTEAFFGQGTRLTVV.

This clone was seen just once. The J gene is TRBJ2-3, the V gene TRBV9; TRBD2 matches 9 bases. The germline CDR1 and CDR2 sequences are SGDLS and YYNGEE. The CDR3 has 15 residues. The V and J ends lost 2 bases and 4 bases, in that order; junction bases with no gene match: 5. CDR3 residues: CASSVSSGVADTQYF. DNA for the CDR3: TGTGCCAGCAGCGTTTCTAGCGGGGTAGCAGATACGCAGTATTTT.

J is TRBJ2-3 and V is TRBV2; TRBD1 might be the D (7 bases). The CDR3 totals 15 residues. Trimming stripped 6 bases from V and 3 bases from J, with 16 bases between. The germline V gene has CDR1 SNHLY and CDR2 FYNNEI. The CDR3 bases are TGTGCCAGCAGGGGCCCAGGGGGGCGTACAGATACGCAGTATTTT. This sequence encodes CASRGPGGRTDTQYF.

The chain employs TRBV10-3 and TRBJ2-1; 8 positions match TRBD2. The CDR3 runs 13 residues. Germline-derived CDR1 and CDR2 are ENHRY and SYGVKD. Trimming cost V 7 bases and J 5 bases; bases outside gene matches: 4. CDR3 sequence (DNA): TGTGCCATCACCACGGGGGGGGACAATGAGCAGTTCTTC. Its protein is CAITTGGDNEQFF.

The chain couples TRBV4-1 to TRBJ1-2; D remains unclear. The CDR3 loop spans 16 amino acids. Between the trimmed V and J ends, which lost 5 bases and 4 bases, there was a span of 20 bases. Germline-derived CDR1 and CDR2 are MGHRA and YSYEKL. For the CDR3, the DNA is TGCGCCAGCAGCTCCCCTCTTACGCGGGAGGGCTATGGCTACACCTTC. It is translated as CASSSPLTREGYGYTF.

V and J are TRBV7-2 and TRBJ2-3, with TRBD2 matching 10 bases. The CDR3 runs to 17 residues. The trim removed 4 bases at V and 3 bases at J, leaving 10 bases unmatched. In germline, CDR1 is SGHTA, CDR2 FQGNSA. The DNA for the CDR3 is TGTGCCAGCAGCTCGAAGAAAGCGGGAGGGAAGACAGATACGCAGTATTTT. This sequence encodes CASSSKKAGGKTDTQYF.

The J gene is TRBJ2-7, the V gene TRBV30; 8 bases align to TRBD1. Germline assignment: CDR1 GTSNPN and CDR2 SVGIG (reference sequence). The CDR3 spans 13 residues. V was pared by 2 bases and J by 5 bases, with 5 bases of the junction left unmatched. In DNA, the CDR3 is TGTGCCTGGAGTCACGGACAGGGAGACGAGCAGTACTTC. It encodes CAWSHGQGDEQYF. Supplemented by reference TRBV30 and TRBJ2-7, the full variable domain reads SQTIHQWPATLVQPVGSPLSLECTVEGTSNPNLYWYRQAAGRGLQLLFYSVGIGQISSEVPQNLSASRPQDRQFILSSKKLLLSDSGFYLCAWSHGQGDEQYFGPGTRLTVT.

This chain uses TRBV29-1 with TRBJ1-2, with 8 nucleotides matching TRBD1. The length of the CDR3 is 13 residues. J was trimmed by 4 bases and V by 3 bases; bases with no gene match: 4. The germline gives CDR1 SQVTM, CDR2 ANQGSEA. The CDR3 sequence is CSVETGETYGYTF. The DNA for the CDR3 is TGCAGCGTTGAGACAGGGGAGACCTATGGCTACACCTTC.

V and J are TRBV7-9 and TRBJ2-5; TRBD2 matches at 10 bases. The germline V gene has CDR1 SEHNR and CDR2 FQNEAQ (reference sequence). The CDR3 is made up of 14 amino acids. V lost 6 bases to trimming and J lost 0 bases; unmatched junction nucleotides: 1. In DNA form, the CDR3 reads TGTGCCAGCAGAGCGGGGGGGTACCAAGAGACCCAGTACTTC. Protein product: CASRAGGYQETQYF.

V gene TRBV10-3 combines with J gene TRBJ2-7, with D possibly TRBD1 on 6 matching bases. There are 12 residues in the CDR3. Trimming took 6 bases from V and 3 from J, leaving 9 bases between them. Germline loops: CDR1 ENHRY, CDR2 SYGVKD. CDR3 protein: CAISLGGYEQYF. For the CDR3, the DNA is TGTGCCATCAGCCTAGGGGGCTACGAGCAGTACTTC.

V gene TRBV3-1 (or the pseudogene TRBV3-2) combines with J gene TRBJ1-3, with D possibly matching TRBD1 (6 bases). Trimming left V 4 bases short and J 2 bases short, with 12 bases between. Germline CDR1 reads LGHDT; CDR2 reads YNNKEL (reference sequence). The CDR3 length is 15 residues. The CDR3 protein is CASSPNRDTGNTIYF. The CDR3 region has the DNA TGTGCCAGCAGCCCAAACAGGGATACTGGAAACACCATATATTTT.

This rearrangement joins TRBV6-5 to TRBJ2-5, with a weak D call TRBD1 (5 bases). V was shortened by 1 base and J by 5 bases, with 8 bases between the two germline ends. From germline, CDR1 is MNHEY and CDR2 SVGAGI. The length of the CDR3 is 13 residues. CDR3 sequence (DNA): TGTGCCAGCAGTTACTTAGGGGTGGAGACCCAGTACTTC. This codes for CASSYLGVETQYF.

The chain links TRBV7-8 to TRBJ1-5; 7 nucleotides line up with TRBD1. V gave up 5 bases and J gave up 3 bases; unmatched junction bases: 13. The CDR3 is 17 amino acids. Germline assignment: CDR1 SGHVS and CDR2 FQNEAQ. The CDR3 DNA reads TGTGCCAGCAGCCACTCAAGAGTTGACAGGGACAATCAGCCCCAGCATTTT. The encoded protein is CASSHSRVDRDNQPQHF.

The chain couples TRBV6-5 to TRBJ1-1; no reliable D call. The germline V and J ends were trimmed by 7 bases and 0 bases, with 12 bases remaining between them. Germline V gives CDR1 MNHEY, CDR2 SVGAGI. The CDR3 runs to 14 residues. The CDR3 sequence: CASTPGSLNTEAFF. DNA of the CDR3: TGTGCCAGCACCCCAGGCAGCTTGAACACTGAAGCTTTCTTT.